This T cell receptor beta chain came from a study of T cells after yellow fever vaccination. TCRdb re-analysed the 5' RACE reads in MiXCR, keeping a single row per CDR3 protein. Of roughly 500,000 distinct CDR3 sequences listed, about a fifth are singletons. Germline-derived CDR1 and CDR2 are DFQATT and SNEGSKA (reference sequence). The V gene lost 8 bases and the J gene lost 3 bases, with 17 bases spanning the gap. CDR3 length: 13 residues. This receptor was identified in a man aged 30-40 years who received the YFV17D yellow fever vaccine. The V and J genes are TRBV20-1 and TRBJ2-7; tentative D call: TRBD1 (6 bases). The sample in question was PBMCs, obtained 15 days after the yellow fever booster vaccination. In DNA, the CDR3 is TGCAGTATACACGCCCAGGGGTTCTACGAGCAGTACTTC. Its translation is CSIHAQGFYEQYF.